Listed here are 8 T cell receptor beta chains from one sample, sequenced in a study of shared clonotypes between healthy human individuals. Assay used: immunoSEQ multiplex PCR; TCRdb lists only in-frame clones, some missing. The sample contains approximately 980,000 clones, over 75% of which appear only once. Material for sequencing was memory CD4+ T cells sorted from blood. Subset of the sample: CD45RA-negative fraction. These receptors were taken from a young man in good health.

This chain links TRBV18 with TRBJ2-7; possible D gene TRBD2, 6 bases. The V gene's germline CDR1 is KGHSH and CDR2 LQKENI. CDR3 length: 14 amino acids. The ends were cut back, 2 bases at V and 3 bases at J, with 11 bases in the middle. The CDR3 bases are TGTGCCAGCTCACCAGCGGGACGCTTCTACGAGCAGTACTTC. Protein sequence: CASSPAGRFYEQYF.

Of note for this clone: Other DNA variants within this sample encode the same CDR3. This sequence joins TRBV27 and TRBJ2-7, with 14 bases matching TRBD2. CDR1 MNHEY and CDR2 SMNVEV come from the germline V gene (reference sequence). V lost 5 bases, J lost 4 bases, and 4 bases stayed unmatched. The CDR3 sequence is 15 residues long. This CDR3 reads CASSPRLAGGYEQYF. Written as DNA, the CDR3 is TGTGCCAGCAGTCCCAGACTAGCGGGAGGGTACGAGCAGTACTTC.

V usage is TRBV4-1 and J usage is TRBJ2-2, with TRBD2 matching over 10 bases. The V segment lost 0 bases and the J segment 5 bases; nucleotides outside the gene matches: 6. The CDR3 has 17 residues. Per germline, CDR1 MGHRA and CDR2 YSYEKL. The CDR3 region is CASSQESSGSWTGELFF. CDR3 nucleotides: TGCGCCAGCAGCCAAGAGTCTAGCGGGAGTTGGACCGGGGAGCTGTTTTTT.

This sequence joins TRBV5-6 and TRBJ2-7; 9 nucleotides match TRBD2. Trimming cost V 4 bases and J 6 bases; bases outside gene matches: 8. Per the germline V gene, CDR1 is SGHDT and CDR2 is YYEEEE. This CDR3 is 14 amino acids long. The CDR3 spells CASSNPGLASEQYF. DNA for the CDR3: TGTGCCAGCAGCAATCCGGGACTAGCAAGCGAGCAGTACTTC.

The CDR3 nucleotides are TGTGCCAGCAGTAACGGGGGGCAAGTGGAGACCCAGTACTTC. Protein: CASSNGGQVETQYF. The chain links TRBV28 to TRBJ2-5; TRBD2 is a possible D gene (7 bases). V lost 5 bases and J lost 5, with 15 bases in between. Germline CDR1 reads MDHEN; CDR2 reads SYDVKM. The CDR3 contains 14 residues.

The chain couples TRBV18 to TRBJ2-3; 12 nucleotides align to TRBD2. Trimming at V came to 5 bases and at J to 5 bases, leaving 8 bases not matched to a gene. The germline V gene has CDR1 KGHSH and CDR2 LQKENI. This CDR3 is 16 amino acids long. The CDR3 sequence: CASSSTSGGQGDTQYF. The CDR3 coding sequence is TGTGCCAGCTCATCGACTAGCGGGGGCCAAGGAGATACGCAGTATTTT. The full variable domain, completed using reference TRBV18 and TRBJ2-3, is NAGVMQNPRHLVRRRGQEARLRCSPMKGHSHVYWYRQLPEEGLKFMVYLQKENIIDESGMPKERFSAEFPKEGPSILRIQQVVRGDSAAYFCASSSTSGGQGDTQYFGPGTRLTVL.

This clone was found a few times. This chain connects TRBV18 to TRBJ2-3; D not resolved. Germline V gene lookup returns CDR1 KGHSH and CDR2 LQKENI. The V end was cut by 6 bases, the J end by 0 bases, with 10 bases between. The CDR3 spans 14 residues. CDR3: CASSQQTSTDTQYF. The DNA for the CDR3 is TGTGCCAGCTCTCAACAGACTAGCACAGATACGCAGTATTTT.

The J gene is TRBJ2-7, the V gene TRBV11-2; 11 positions agree with TRBD2. The CDR3 covers 16 residues. After removal of 1 base from V and 3 bases from J, the junction contained 5 bases not matched to a gene. CDR1 and CDR2 (germline): SGHAT, FQNNGV. The CDR3: CASSLVGTSGFYEQYF. DNA of the CDR3: TGTGCCAGCAGCTTAGTCGGGACTAGCGGATTCTACGAGCAGTACTTC.